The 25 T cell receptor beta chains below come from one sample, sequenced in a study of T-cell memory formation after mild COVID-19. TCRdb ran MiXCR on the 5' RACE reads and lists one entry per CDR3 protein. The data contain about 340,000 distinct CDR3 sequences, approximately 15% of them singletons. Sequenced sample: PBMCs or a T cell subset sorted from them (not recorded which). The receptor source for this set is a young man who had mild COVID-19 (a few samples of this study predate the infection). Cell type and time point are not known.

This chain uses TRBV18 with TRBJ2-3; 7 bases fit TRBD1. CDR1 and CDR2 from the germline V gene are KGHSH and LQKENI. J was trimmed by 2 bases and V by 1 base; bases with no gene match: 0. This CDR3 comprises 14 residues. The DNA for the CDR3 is TGTGCCAGCTCACCACAGGGGGCCACAGATACGCAGTATTTT. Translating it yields CASSPQGATDTQYF.

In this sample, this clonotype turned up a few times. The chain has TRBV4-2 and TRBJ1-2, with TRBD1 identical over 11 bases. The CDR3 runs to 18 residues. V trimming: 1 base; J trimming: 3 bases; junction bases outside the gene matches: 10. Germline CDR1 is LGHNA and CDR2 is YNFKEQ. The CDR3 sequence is CASSQVGRTGGFYYGYTF. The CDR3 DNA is TGTGCCAGCAGCCAAGTGGGAAGGACAGGGGGCTTTTACTATGGCTACACCTTC.

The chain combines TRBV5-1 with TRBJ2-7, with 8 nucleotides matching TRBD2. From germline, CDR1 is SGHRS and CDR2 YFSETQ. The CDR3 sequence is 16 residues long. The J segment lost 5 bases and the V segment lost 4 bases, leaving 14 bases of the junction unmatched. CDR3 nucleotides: TGCGCCAGCAGCCGGGAGGGCAGCGGGGGAGCTAACGAGCAGTACTTC. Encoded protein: CASSREGSGGANEQYF. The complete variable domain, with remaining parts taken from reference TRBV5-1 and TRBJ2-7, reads KAGVTQTPRYLIKTRGQQVTLSCSPISGHRSVSWYQQTPGQGLQFLFEYFSETQRNKGNFPGRFSGRQFSNSRSEMNVSTLELGDSALYLCASSREGSGGANEQYFGPGTRLTVT.

The CDR3 nucleotides read TGTGCCAGCAGCTTAGTGGGATGGGGATTAGCCTACGAGCGGCAGTACTTC. Protein: CASSLVGWGLAYERQYF. The rearrangement uses TRBV7-9 and TRBJ2-7; D call uncertain. Germline CDR1 reads SEHNR; CDR2 reads FQNEAQ (reference sequence). V lost 1 base to trimming and J lost 9 bases, with 25 bases between them. This CDR3 comprises 17 residues. Based on the CDR3 plus reference TRBV7-9 and TRBJ2-7, the full variable domain is DTGVSQNPRHKITKRGQNVTFRCDPISEHNRLYWYRQTLGQGPEFLTYFQNEAQLEKSRLLSDRFSAERPKGSFSTLEIQRTEQGDSAMYLCASSLVGWGLAYERQYFGPGTRLTVT.

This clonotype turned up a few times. This CDR3 is CASSTTGGPSYEQYF. CDR3 coding DNA: TGTGCCAGCAGCACGACAGGGGGACCCTCCTACGAGCAGTACTTC. The J gene is TRBJ2-7, the V gene TRBV6-5; 9 nucleotides line up with TRBD1. Germline lookup yields CDR1 MNHEY and CDR2 SVGAGI. The length of the CDR3 is 15 residues. V was clipped by 6 bases and J by 0 bases; unmatched bases: 6.

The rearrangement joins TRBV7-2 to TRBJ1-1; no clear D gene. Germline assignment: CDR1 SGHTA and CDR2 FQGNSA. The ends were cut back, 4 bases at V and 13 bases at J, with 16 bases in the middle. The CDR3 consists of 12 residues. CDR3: CASSYPEGDVFF. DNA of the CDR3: TGTGCCAGCAGCTACCCTGAGGGAGATGTTTTCTTT. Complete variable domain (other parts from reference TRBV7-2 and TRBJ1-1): GAGVSQSPSNKVTEKGKDVELRCDPISGHTALYWYRQSLGQGLEFLIYFQGNSAPDKSGLPSDRFSAERTGGSVSTLTIQRTQQEDSAVYLCASSYPEGDVFFGQGTRLTVV.

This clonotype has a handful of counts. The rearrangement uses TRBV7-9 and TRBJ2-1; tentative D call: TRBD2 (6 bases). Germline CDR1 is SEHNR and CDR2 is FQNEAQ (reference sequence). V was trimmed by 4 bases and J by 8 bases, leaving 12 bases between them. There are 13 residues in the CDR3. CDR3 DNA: TGTGCCAGCAGCTATGGACTACTTGATGAGCAGTTCTTC. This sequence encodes CASSYGLLDEQFF.

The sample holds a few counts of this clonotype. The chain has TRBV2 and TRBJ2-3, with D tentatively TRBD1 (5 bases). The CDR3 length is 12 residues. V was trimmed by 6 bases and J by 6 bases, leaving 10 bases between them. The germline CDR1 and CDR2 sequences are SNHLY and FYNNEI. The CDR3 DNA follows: TGTGCCAGCAGACAAGGGGTGGATACGCAGTATTTT. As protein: CASRQGVDTQYF.

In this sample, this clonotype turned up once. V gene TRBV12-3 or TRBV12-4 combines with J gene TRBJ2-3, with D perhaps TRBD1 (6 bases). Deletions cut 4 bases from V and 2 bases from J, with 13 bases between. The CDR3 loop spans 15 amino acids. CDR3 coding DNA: TGTGCCAGCAGTTCTCAGGGGAAGTTCACAGATACGCAGTATTTT. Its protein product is CASSSQGKFTDTQYF.

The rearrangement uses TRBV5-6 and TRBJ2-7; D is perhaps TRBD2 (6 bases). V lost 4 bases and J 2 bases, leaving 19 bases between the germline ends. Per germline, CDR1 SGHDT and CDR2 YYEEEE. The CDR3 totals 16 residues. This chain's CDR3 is CASSPDGGTGAYEQYF. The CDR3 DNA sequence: TGTGCCAGCAGCCCCGATGGGGGGACCGGAGCCTACGAGCAGTACTTC.

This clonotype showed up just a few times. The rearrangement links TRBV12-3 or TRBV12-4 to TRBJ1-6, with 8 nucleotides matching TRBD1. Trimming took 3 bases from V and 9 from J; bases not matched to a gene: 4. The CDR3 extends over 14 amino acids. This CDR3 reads CASSLDREASPLHF. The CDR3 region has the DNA TGTGCCAGCAGTTTGGACAGGGAGGCTTCACCCCTCCACTTT.

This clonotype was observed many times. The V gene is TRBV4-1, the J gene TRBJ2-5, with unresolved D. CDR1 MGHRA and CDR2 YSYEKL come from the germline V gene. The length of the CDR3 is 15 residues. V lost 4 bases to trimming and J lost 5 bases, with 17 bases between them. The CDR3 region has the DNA TGCGCCAGCAGCCGTAGTACCAGTGGATCGGAGACCCAGTACTTC. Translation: CASSRSTSGSETQYF.

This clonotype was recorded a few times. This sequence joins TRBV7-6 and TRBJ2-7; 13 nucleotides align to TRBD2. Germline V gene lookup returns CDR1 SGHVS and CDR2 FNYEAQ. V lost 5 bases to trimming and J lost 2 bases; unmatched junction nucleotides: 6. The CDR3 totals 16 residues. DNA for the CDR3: TGTGCCAGCAGCCCAACTAGCGGGGGGGACGCCTACGAGCAGTACGTC. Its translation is CASSPTSGGDAYEQYV.

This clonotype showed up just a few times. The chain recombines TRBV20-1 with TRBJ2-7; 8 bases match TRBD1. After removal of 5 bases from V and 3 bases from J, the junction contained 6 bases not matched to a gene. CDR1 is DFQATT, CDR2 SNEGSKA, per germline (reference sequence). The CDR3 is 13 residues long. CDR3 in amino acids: CSASPTGDYEQYF. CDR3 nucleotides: TGCAGTGCTTCGCCGACAGGGGACTACGAGCAGTACTTC.

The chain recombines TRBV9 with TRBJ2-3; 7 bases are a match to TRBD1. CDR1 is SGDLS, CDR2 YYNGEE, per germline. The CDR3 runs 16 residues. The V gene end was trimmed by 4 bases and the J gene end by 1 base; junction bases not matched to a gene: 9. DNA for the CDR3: TGTGCCAGCAGCACCCGACAGGGTGATGGCACAGATACGCAGTATTTT. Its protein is CASSTRQGDGTDTQYF.

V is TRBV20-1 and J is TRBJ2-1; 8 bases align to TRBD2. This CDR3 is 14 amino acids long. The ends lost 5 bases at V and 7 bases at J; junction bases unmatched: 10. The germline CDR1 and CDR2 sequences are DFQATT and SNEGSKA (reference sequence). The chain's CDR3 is CSAGTGLGNNEQFF. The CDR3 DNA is TGCAGTGCTGGCACGGGACTAGGGAATAATGAGCAGTTCTTC.

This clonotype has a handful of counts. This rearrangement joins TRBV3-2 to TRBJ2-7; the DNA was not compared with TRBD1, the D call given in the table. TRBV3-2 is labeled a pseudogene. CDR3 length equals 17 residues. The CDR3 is CASSPPRTGGYTYEQYF. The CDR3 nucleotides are TGTGCCAGCAGCCCACCTCGGACAGGGGGCTACACCTACGAGCAGTACTTC.

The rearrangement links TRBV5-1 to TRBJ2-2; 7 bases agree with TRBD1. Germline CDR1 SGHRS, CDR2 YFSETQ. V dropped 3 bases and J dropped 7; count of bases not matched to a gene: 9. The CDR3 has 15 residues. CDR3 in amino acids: CASSSGQPGGGELFF. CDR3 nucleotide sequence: TGCGCCAGCAGCTCGGGACAGCCCGGTGGCGGGGAGCTGTTTTTT.

The CDR3 is CASRIPSGLNTEAFF. CDR3 sequence (DNA): TGTGCCAGCAGGATCCCCTCGGGACTGAACACTGAAGCTTTCTTT. This chain connects TRBV12-3 or TRBV12-4 to TRBJ1-1, with D perhaps matching TRBD1 (5 bases). CDR3 length: 15 amino acids. The V gene lost 6 bases and the J gene lost 0 bases, with 14 bases spanning the gap.

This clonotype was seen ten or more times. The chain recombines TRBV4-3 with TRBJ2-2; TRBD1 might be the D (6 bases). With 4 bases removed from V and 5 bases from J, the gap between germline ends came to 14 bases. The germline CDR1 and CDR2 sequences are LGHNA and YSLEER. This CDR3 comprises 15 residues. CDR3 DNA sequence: TGCGCCAGCAGCCCCTGGACAGCTCATACCGGGGAGCTGTTTTTT. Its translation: CASSPWTAHTGELFF.

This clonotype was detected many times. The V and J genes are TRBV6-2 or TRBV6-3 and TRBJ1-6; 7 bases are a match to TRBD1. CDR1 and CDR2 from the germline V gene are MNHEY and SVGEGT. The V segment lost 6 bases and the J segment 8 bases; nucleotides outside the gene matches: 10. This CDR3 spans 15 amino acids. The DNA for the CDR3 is TGTGCCAGCAGACAGGGGTCTGCATATGATTCACCCCTCCACTTT. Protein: CASRQGSAYDSPLHF.

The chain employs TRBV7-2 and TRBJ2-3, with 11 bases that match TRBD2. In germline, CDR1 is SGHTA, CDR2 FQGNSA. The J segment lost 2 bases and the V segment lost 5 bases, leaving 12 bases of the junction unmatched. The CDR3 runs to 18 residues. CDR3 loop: CASSPQALAGGHTDTQYF. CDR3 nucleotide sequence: TGTGCCAGCAGCCCCCAGGCTCTAGCGGGGGGACACACAGATACGCAGTATTTT.

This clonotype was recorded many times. CDR3 DNA sequence: TGTGCCACCAGTGATCCCCCGGCGACTAGCGCCGGGGAGCTGTTTTTT. Translated: CATSDPPATSAGELFF. The rearrangement links TRBV24-1 to TRBJ2-2, with TRBD2 identical over 8 bases. Unmatched junction bases numbered 8, after V lost 3 bases and J lost 6 bases. The germline CDR1 and CDR2 sequences are KGHDR and SFDVKD. This CDR3 spans 16 amino acids.

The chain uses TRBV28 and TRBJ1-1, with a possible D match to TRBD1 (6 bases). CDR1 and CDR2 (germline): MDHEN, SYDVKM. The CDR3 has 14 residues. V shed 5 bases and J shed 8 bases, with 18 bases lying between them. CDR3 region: CASSTQGLFLEAFF. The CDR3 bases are TGTGCCAGCAGTACCCAGGGGCTCTTCCTCGAAGCTTTCTTT.

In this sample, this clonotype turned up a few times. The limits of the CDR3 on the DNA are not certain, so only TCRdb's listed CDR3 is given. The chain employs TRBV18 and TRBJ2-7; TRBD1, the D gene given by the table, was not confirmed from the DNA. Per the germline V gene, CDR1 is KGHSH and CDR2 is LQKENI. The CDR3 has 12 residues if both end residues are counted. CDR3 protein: CASSPFGAEQYF.